These 24 T cell receptor beta chains were all obtained from the same sample, sequenced in a study of T-cell memory formation after mild COVID-19. MiXCR was run by TCRdb on the 5' RACE reads, yielding one entry per CDR3 protein. The data show 100,000 to 150,000 distinct CDR3 sequences, about 17% seen once. Sequenced sample: PBMCs or a T cell subset sorted from them (not recorded which). The receptors derive from a man in his late teens or twenties who had mild COVID-19 (a few samples of this study predate the infection). Cell type and time point are not known.

The chain is built from TRBV6-1 and TRBJ2-1, with TRBD1 identical over 9 bases. The germline V gene encodes CDR1 MNHNS and CDR2 SASEGT. This CDR3 region has 14 residues. V lost 5 bases, J lost 7 bases, and 6 bases stayed unmatched. The CDR3 reads CASSTHRGLNEQFF. DNA for the CDR3: TGTGCCAGCAGTACCCACAGGGGGCTTAATGAGCAGTTCTTC.

The V gene is TRBV7-3, the J gene TRBJ2-3; 12 bases map to TRBD2. V lost 5 bases, J lost 7 bases, and 10 bases stayed unmatched. Germline CDR1 is SGHTA and CDR2 is FQGTGA. CDR3 size: 16 residues. In DNA form, the CDR3 reads TGTGCCAGCAGCGCGCCTAGCGGGGGGGCCGAAAATACGCAGTATTTT. Translating gives CASSAPSGGAENTQYF.

The gene calls are TRBV7-8 and TRBJ2-1, with D possibly TRBD1 on 7 matching bases. There are 13 residues in the CDR3. V dropped 0 bases and J dropped 8 bases, with 8 bases sitting between them. Germline loops: CDR1 SGHVS, CDR2 FQNEAQ. The CDR3: CASSLARGDEQFF. The CDR3 nucleotides are TGTGCCAGCAGCTTAGCCAGGGGGGATGAGCAGTTCTTC. The variable domain in full, completed from reference TRBV7-8 and TRBJ2-1, reads GAGVSQSPRYKVAKRGQDVALRCDPISGHVSLFWYQQALGQGPEFLTYFQNEAQLDKSGLPSDRFFAERPEGSVSTLKIQRTQQEDSAVYLCASSLARGDEQFFGPGTRLTVL.

The chain combines TRBV4-2 with TRBJ2-3; D call uncertain. CDR3 length: 13 amino acids. V was shortened by 3 bases and J by 6 bases, with 10 bases between the two germline ends. Germline CDR1 reads LGHNA; CDR2 reads YNFKEQ. Written as DNA, the CDR3 is TGTGCCAGCAGCCAGGGTGGGAAGGATACGCAGTATTTT. Its protein product is CASSQGGKDTQYF.

The J gene is TRBJ2-2, the V gene TRBV5-1; 13 bases are shared with TRBD2. J was trimmed by 2 bases and V by 2 bases; bases with no gene match: 6. The CDR3 contains 18 residues. CDR1 and CDR2 from the germline V gene are SGHRS and YFSETQ. CDR3 amino acids: CASSFLGLAGDNTGELFF. DNA for the CDR3: TGCGCCAGCAGCTTCCTTGGACTAGCGGGGGATAACACCGGGGAGCTGTTTTTT.

This chain joins TRBV12-3 or TRBV12-4 and TRBJ2-1; the match to TRBD2 covers 12 bases. The length of the CDR3 is 15 residues. Trimming cost V 5 bases and J 4 bases; bases outside gene matches: 3. CDR3 region: CASSPGLAGYNEQFF. In DNA, the CDR3 is TGTGCCAGCAGTCCTGGACTAGCGGGGTACAATGAGCAGTTCTTC.

This clonotype came up a few times. V gene TRBV5-1 combines with J gene TRBJ1-1; no definite D call. Germline V CDR1 and CDR2: SGHRS, YFSETQ. The CDR3 length is 17 residues. Trimming removed 7 bases from V and 3 bases from J, with 25 bases in between. CDR3 sequence (DNA): TGCGCCAGCCCAAAGGCCGCGGTGTCCGCAGCGGACACTGAAGCTTTCTTT. Its protein is CASPKAAVSAADTEAFF. The complete variable domain, with remaining parts taken from reference TRBV5-1 and TRBJ1-1, reads KAGVTQTPRYLIKTRGQQVTLSCSPISGHRSVSWYQQTPGQGLQFLFEYFSETQRNKGNFPGRFSGRQFSNSRSEMNVSTLELGDSALYLCASPKAAVSAADTEAFFGQGTRLTVV.

This clonotype was counted between two and nine times. The genes are TRBV4-2 and TRBJ2-1, with 12 bases fitting TRBD2. CDR1 is LGHNA, CDR2 YNFKEQ, per germline. The CDR3 sequence is 17 residues long. Losses at the gene ends were 1 base for V and 7 bases for J; bases not matched to a gene: 8. In nucleotides, the CDR3 is TGTGCCAGCAGCCAAGCGTTACTAGCGGGGGGAGTGAATGAGCAGTTCTTC. Protein sequence: CASSQALLAGGVNEQFF.

The V gene is TRBV10-3, the J gene TRBJ2-3; TRBD1 aligns across 9 bases. V gave up 11 bases and J gave up 2 bases; unmatched junction bases: 8. CDR3 length equals 14 residues. The germline V gene encodes CDR1 ENHRY and CDR2 SYGVKD. Here the CDR3 reads CASKGQGPTDTQYF. CDR3 sequence (DNA): TGTGCCTCGAAGGGACAGGGACCCACAGATACGCAGTATTTT.

This clonotype turned up a few times. This CDR3 is CASSPVPGLDVAQYF. The DNA for the CDR3 is TGTGCCAGCAGTCCAGTCCCGGGCCTGGACGTGGCCCAGTACTTC. This chain links TRBV12-3 or TRBV12-4 with TRBJ2-5; no clear D. V was cut by 5 bases and J by 9 bases, with 22 bases left in between. This CDR3 has 15 amino acids.

This rearrangement joins TRBV6-6 to TRBJ2-5; the D gene could be TRBD1 or TRBD2 (5 bases each). CDR1 is MNHNY and CDR2 is SVGAGI in the germline V gene (reference sequence). The CDR3 length is 15 residues. V shed 1 base and J shed 7 bases, with 16 bases lying between them. CDR3 nucleotides: TGTGCCAGCAGTTACTATCGGGGCCTCCCGGGGACCCAGTACTTC. Amino acid sequence: CASSYYRGLPGTQYF.

The rearrangement joins TRBV7-9 to TRBJ1-2; no firm D call. From germline, CDR1 is SEHNR and CDR2 FQNEAQ (reference sequence). The CDR3 extends over 14 amino acids. Trimming removed 1 base at V and 2 bases at J, with 8 bases between. The CDR3 sequence is CASSLEWENYGYTF. CDR3 DNA sequence: TGTGCCAGCAGCTTAGAGTGGGAGAACTATGGCTACACCTTC.

This chain connects TRBV3-1 to TRBJ1-2; TRBD1 agrees at 7 bases. Germline-derived CDR1 and CDR2 are LGHDT and YNNKEL (reference sequence). This CDR3 region has 13 residues. The ends lost 5 bases at V and 3 bases at J; junction bases unmatched: 3. The CDR3, as DNA: TGTGCCAGCAGCTACGACAGGGACTATGGCTACACCTTC. It codes for CASSYDRDYGYTF.

The gene calls are TRBV29-1 and TRBJ1-4, with D possibly matching TRBD1 (5 bases). The CDR3 length is 13 residues. V was cut by 4 bases and J by 8 bases, with 14 bases left in between. In germline, CDR1 is SQVTM, CDR2 ANQGSEA. The CDR3 DNA reads as TGCAGCGTTGGTGGGGGTGTCGGAGAAAAACTGTTTTTT. It specifies CSVGGGVGEKLFF.

The V call is TRBV7-2, the J call TRBJ2-1, with D possibly matching TRBD2 (5 bases). V was shortened by 5 bases and J by 8 bases, with 19 bases between the two germline ends. The CDR3 sequence is 15 residues long. CDR1 is SGHTA, CDR2 FQGNSA, per germline. In nucleotides, the CDR3 is TGTGCCAGCAGCCCAGTCCGGGGTTCGACGTATGAGCAGTTCTTC. This encodes CASSPVRGSTYEQFF.

This clonotype was observed a handful of times. The chain is built from TRBV20-1 and TRBJ2-7; perhaps TRBD1 as D (6 bases). The ends were cut back, 6 bases at V and 2 bases at J, with 23 bases in the middle. This CDR3 comprises 16 residues. Germline CDR1 and CDR2: DFQATT and SNEGSKA (reference sequence). The CDR3 protein is CSAASPKGVSTYEQYV. The CDR3 DNA sequence: TGCAGTGCGGCCTCACCCAAGGGGGTATCAACCTACGAGCAGTACGTC.

This chain connects TRBV10-3 to TRBJ2-3; D is uncertain. Trimming shortened V by 3 bases and J by 3 bases, and 7 bases separated the two germline ends. The CDR3 runs 13 residues. Germline V gene lookup returns CDR1 ENHRY and CDR2 SYGVKD. The CDR3 sequence is CAISELRTDTQYF. In nucleotides, the CDR3 is TGTGCCATCAGTGAACTACGGACAGATACGCAGTATTTT.

This clonotype came up a few times. This chain uses TRBV7-3 with TRBJ2-5; D may correspond to TRBD1 or TRBD2 (5 bases each). The germline V gene has CDR1 SGHTA and CDR2 FQGTGA. CDR3 length equals 14 residues. V was cut by 2 bases and J by 4 bases, with 11 bases left in between. The CDR3 bases are TGTGCCAGCAGCTTACAGGGTGGGGGAGAGACCCAGTACTTC. Protein product: CASSLQGGGETQYF.

This chain connects TRBV15 to TRBJ1-2; D remains unclear. CDR1 is LNHNV and CDR2 is YYDKDF in the germline V gene (reference sequence). There are 14 residues in the CDR3. Trimming pared 0 bases from V and 4 bases from J, leaving 9 bases between. The DNA for the CDR3 is TGTGCCACCAGCAGAGATCGTGACGGCTATGGCTACACCTTC. Translating it yields CATSRDRDGYGYTF.

At least ten counts were recorded for this clonotype. The chain employs TRBV7-9 and TRBJ2-1; perhaps TRBD2 as D (7 bases). Trimming removed 5 bases at V and 4 bases at J, with 18 bases between. This CDR3 region has 16 residues. Germline CDR1 SEHNR, CDR2 FQNEAQ (reference sequence). The CDR3 DNA sequence: TGTGCCAGCAGCCCCGGGGGGCTAGCAGTTTACAATGAGCAGTTCTTC. Amino acid sequence: CASSPGGLAVYNEQFF.

In its sample, this clonotype was seen once. V is TRBV4-3 and J is TRBJ2-1, with D unclear. V gave up 3 bases and J gave up 8 bases, with 11 bases separating them. Germline-derived CDR1 and CDR2 are LGHNA and YSLEER. The CDR3 has 13 residues. The CDR3 DNA follows: TGCGCCAGCAGCCACCCTGACCCATATGAGCAGTTCTTC. Encoded protein: CASSHPDPYEQFF.

V usage is TRBV7-2 and J usage is TRBJ2-7; D remains unclear. Germline V gives CDR1 SGHTA, CDR2 FQGNSA. The CDR3 consists of 14 residues. The V gene lost 1 base and the J gene lost 3 bases, with 10 bases spanning the gap. The CDR3 sequence is CASSLEDRIYEQYF. CDR3 sequence (DNA): TGTGCCAGCAGCTTAGAGGATCGGATCTACGAGCAGTACTTC.

The rearrangement joins TRBV9 to TRBJ1-3, with D perhaps matching TRBD1 (5 bases). CDR3 length: 15 amino acids. Trimming left V 0 bases short and J 4 bases short, with 11 bases between. Germline CDR1 is SGDLS and CDR2 is YYNGEE. CDR3: CASSVGGPGGNTIYF. CDR3 nucleotides: TGTGCCAGCAGCGTAGGGGGTCCAGGGGGAAACACCATATATTTT.

This clonotype was found a few times. The CDR3 is CASSLVSSEQFF. In DNA, the CDR3 is TGTGCCAGCAGCTTAGTCTCCAGTGAGCAGTTCTTC. The rearrangement links TRBV7-2 to TRBJ2-1, with D unresolved. This CDR3 comprises 12 residues. Trimming took off 1 base at V and 9 bases at J, with 7 bases between the two ends. Germline loops: CDR1 SGHTA, CDR2 FQGNSA.